The clone carrying this T cell receptor beta chain has ten or more counts. These data belong to a study of T cells in Graves' hyperthyroidism and ophthalmopathy. Germline V gene data show CDR1 as ENHRY and CDR2 as SYGVKD. The CDR3 loop spans 14 amino acids. Trimming removed 6 bases at V and 4 bases at J, with 16 bases between. Regions amplified from RNA transcripts were the TCR beta CDR3 regions. The HTBI primer set was used in a first-round RT-PCR of the TCR CDR3. TCRdb re-called the multiplex PCR reads with MiXCR, one entry per CDR3 protein. The sample includes under 400,000 distinct CDR3 sequences, 13% of them seen just once.

V and J are TRBV10-3 and TRBJ2-7; D possibly corresponds to TRBD1 (6 bases). The sequencing sample was made of blood. The sequence came from a woman aged 18 to 35 with Graves' hyperthyroidism. The CDR3 region has the DNA TGTGCCATCAGCCGGGACAACCGTTTTTACGAGCAGTACTTC. Its protein product is CAISRDNRFYEQYF.